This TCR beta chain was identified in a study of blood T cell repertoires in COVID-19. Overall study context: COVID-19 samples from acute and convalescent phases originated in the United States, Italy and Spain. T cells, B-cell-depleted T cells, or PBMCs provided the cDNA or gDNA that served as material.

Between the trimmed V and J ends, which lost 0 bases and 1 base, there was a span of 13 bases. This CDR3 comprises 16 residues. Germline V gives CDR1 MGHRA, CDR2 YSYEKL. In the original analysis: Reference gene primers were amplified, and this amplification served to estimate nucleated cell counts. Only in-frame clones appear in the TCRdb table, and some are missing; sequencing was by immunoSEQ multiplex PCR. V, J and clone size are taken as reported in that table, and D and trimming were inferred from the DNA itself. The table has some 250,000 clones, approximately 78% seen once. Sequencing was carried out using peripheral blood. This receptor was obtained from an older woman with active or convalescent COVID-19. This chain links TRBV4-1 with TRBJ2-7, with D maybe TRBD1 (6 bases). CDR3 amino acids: CASSQEFYRESYEQYF. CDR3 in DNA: TGCGCCAGCAGCCAAGAATTTTACAGGGAATCCTACGAGCAGTACTTC.